A single sample gave rise to the 17 T cell receptor beta chains below, sequenced in a study of PD-1 blockade in mismatch repair-deficient tumors. Clones were read by immunoSEQ multiplex PCR, and TCRdb kept only the in-frame ones, dropping some. The sample records around 37,000 clones, approximately 88% being singletons. This sample comprised PBMCs, obtained about 38 weeks after starting pembrolizumab. The receptors were sampled from an adult with mismatch repair-deficient cancer.

This sequence joins TRBV10-3 and TRBJ1-5, with TRBD1 identical over 7 bases. The CDR3 runs 15 residues. V dropped 3 bases and J dropped 3; count of bases not matched to a gene: 5. CDR1 and CDR2 from the germline V gene are ENHRY and SYGVKD. The CDR3 DNA reads as TGTGCCATCAGTGAAACGCAGGGGGACAATCAGCCCCAGCATTTT. Residues: CAISETQGDNQPQHF.

V gene TRBV6-5 combines with J gene TRBJ2-2, with a possible D match to TRBD2 (5 bases). The germline V and J ends were trimmed by 2 bases and 3 bases, with 10 bases remaining between them. This CDR3 is built from 15 residues. Per germline, CDR1 MNHEY and CDR2 SVGAGI. The CDR3 DNA sequence: TGTGCCAGCAGTTACCAGGACTGGGACACCGGGGAGCTGTTTTTT. This sequence encodes CASSYQDWDTGELFF.

The chain carries TRBV7-3 and TRBJ2-2, with 10 bases lining up with TRBD1. Germline assignment: CDR1 SGHTA and CDR2 FQGTGA. J gave up 3 bases and V 11 bases, and 9 bases lay outside the gene matches. The CDR3 is 15 residues long. The CDR3 DNA is TGTGCCGATTCGTGGGACAGGGGAGACACCGGGGAGCTGTTTTTT. Amino acids: CADSWDRGDTGELFF.

CDR3 coding DNA: TGTGCCAGCAGCCCGTGGGTACAGGGGACTACCGGGGAGCTGTTTTTT. Its protein is CASSPWVQGTTGELFF. The chain is built from TRBV5-4 and TRBJ2-2; D may be TRBD1 (7 bases). This CDR3 region has 16 residues. Germline loops: CDR1 SGHNT, CDR2 YYREEE (reference sequence). Trimming cost V 4 bases and J 5 bases, with 18 bases left between them. Full variable domain (outside the CDR3, taken from reference TRBV5-4 and TRBJ2-2): ETGVTQSPTHLIKTRGQQVTLRCSSQSGHNTVSWYQQALGQGPQFIFQYYREEENGRGNFPPRFSGLQFPNYSSELNVNALELDDSALYLCASSPWVQGTTGELFFGEGSRLTVL.

CDR3 nucleotide sequence: TGTGCCAGCAGCTTAACGTCTGGGCTAGCGGGAGCGGGGGAGCTGTTTTTT. This encodes CASSLTSGLAGAGELFF. The V and J genes are TRBV7-3 and TRBJ2-2; 10 bases align to TRBD2. Unmatched junction bases numbered 9, after V lost 0 bases and J lost 8 bases. The CDR3 totals 17 residues. Germline values: CDR1 SGHTA, CDR2 FQGTGA.

This clone was seen a handful of times. The chain couples TRBV15 to TRBJ1-5, with D uncertain. Germline CDR1 and CDR2: LNHNV and YYDKDF (reference sequence). The CDR3 totals 12 residues. The V end was cut by 3 bases, the J end by 4 bases, with 4 bases between. The CDR3 region has the DNA TGTGCCACCAGCAGCTATAATCAGCCCCAGCATTTT. Encoded protein: CATSSYNQPQHF.

V and J are TRBV30 and TRBJ1-4; the D gene is possibly TRBD1 (6 bases). Germline loops: CDR1 GTSNPN, CDR2 SVGIG (reference sequence). Trimming stripped 7 bases from V and 4 bases from J, with 19 bases between. This CDR3 contains 15 residues. DNA of the CDR3: TGTGCCTTAAAGGACAGTGGAAGGAGTAATGAAAAACTGTTTTTT. This translates into CALKDSGRSNEKLFF.

This chain uses TRBV18 with TRBJ1-3; 10 positions match TRBD1. This CDR3 is built from 15 residues. V lost 2 bases to trimming and J lost 4 bases; unmatched junction nucleotides: 2. The germline CDR1 and CDR2 sequences are KGHSH and LQKENI. The CDR3 spells CASSPDRGQGNTIYF. Written as DNA, the CDR3 is TGTGCCAGCTCACCAGACAGGGGGCAAGGAAACACCATATATTTT.

The chain recombines TRBV7-9 with TRBJ1-2; 11 bases are a match to TRBD1. Trimming cost V 0 bases and J 3 bases; bases outside gene matches: 9. CDR3 length: 18 amino acids. Per the germline V gene, CDR1 is SEHNR and CDR2 is FQNEAQ (reference sequence). The CDR3 DNA reads as TGTGCCAGCAGCTTAGCAACCGGGACAGGGGGGAGATACTATGGCTACACCTTC. As protein: CASSLATGTGGRYYGYTF.

This clone appeared once. The chain couples TRBV5-5 to TRBJ2-2; D is uncertain. The CDR3 spans 15 residues. The germline V gene has CDR1 SGHKS and CDR2 YYEKEE (reference sequence). Trimming cost V 2 bases and J 7 bases, with 15 bases left between them. The CDR3: CASSLDRNRVGELFF. The CDR3 DNA follows: TGTGCCAGCAGCTTAGACCGAAACCGGGTCGGGGAGCTGTTTTTT.

The chain has TRBV27 and TRBJ2-4; no firm D call. Trimming left V 0 bases short and J 3 bases short, with 12 bases between. CDR1 is MNHEY and CDR2 is SMNVEV in the germline V gene (reference sequence). The CDR3 is 16 residues long. The DNA of the CDR3 is TGTGCCAGCAGTTTATCGAGGCAAATAGGCAAAAACATTCAGTACTTC. This gives the protein CASSLSRQIGKNIQYF.

The sample holds one count of this clone. The chain couples TRBV7-2 to TRBJ2-1; 7 bases line up with TRBD2. CDR1 SGHTA and CDR2 FQGNSA come from the germline V gene. The CDR3 is 15 residues long. V was clipped by 2 bases and J by 9 bases; unmatched bases: 10. The CDR3: CASSLTWEGLTEQFF. DNA for the CDR3: TGTGCCAGCAGCTTAACGTGGGAGGGCCTAACTGAGCAGTTCTTC.

This chain connects TRBV29-1 to TRBJ1-4; D is uncertain. This CDR3 region has 14 residues. With 7 bases removed from V and 4 bases from J, the gap between germline ends came to 16 bases. The germline CDR1 and CDR2 sequences are SQVTM and ANQGSEA. CDR3: CSAASPGGNEKLFF. Here the CDR3 DNA reads TGCAGCGCCGCATCCCCTGGAGGTAATGAAAAACTGTTTTTT.

V is TRBV2 and J is TRBJ2-3; 9 bases map to TRBD2. Germline CDR1 is SNHLY and CDR2 is FYNNEI. The V segment lost 6 bases and the J segment 7 bases; nucleotides outside the gene matches: 8. The CDR3 is made up of 14 amino acids. The CDR3 here is CASRVAGVINTQYF. The CDR3 nucleotides read TGTGCCAGCAGAGTAGCGGGAGTAATTAATACGCAGTATTTT.

The sample holds one count of this clone. V and J are TRBV7-4 and TRBJ2-1; possibly TRBD1 for D (5 bases). This CDR3 contains 17 residues. Trimming shortened V by 2 bases and J by 4 bases, and 18 bases separated the two germline ends. Germline CDR1 is SGHVT and CDR2 is SQSDAQ. The chain's CDR3 is CASSLRPGLRGYNEQFF. The CDR3 DNA reads as TGTGCCAGCAGCTTACGGCCGGGTCTTAGGGGATACAATGAGCAGTTCTTC.

The chain joins TRBV28 to TRBJ2-1; a possible D gene is TRBD2 (5 bases). V was shortened by 8 bases and J by 4 bases, with 9 bases between the two germline ends. The CDR3 has 12 residues. Germline-derived CDR1 and CDR2 are MDHEN and SYDVKM. CDR3 DNA sequence: TGTGCCAGCGGGAGTAATTACAATGAGCAGTTCTTC. Translation gives CASGSNYNEQFF.

The chain recombines TRBV5-1 with TRBJ2-6, with no clear D. V was pared by 0 bases and J by 0 bases, with 10 bases between. The germline gives CDR1 SGHRS, CDR2 YFSETQ. This CDR3 region has 17 residues. The CDR3 sequence is CASSLDSRVSGANVLTF. CDR3 DNA sequence: TGCGCCAGCAGCTTGGACAGTAGAGTCTCTGGGGCCAACGTCCTGACTTTC.